The 30 T cell receptor beta chains in this list originate from one sample, sequenced in a study of tumor and adjacent non-tumor tissue in lung cancer. The library came from three nested PCR rounds adapted from ARM-PCR protocols. MiXCR was run by TCRdb on the multiplex PCR reads, yielding one entry per CDR3 protein. The top ten hold around 33% of the sample, which has 55,000 to 65,000 distinct CDR3 sequences, around 64% seen once. No cell sorting was done before RNA was extracted from the tissue. More than 3 cm separated this lung sample from the edge of the tumor. The sequenced sample was distant non-tumor lung tissue. These receptors were collected from a man between 65 and 80 years old with non-small cell lung cancer.

Comment on this clonotype: This may be a read error: a much more frequent sequence differs by one nucleotide. This rearrangement joins TRBV28 to TRBJ1-2; 8 positions match TRBD1. CDR1 and CDR2 from the germline V gene are MDHEN and SYDVKM. The V segment lost 4 bases and the J segment 0 bases; nucleotides outside the gene matches: 4. This CDR3 is built from 15 residues. CDR3 DNA: TGTGCCAGCAGTTCCCGGGACAGGACTAACTATGGCTACACCTTC. Translation gives CASSSRDRTNYGYTF.

This clonotype occurred many times. J is TRBJ2-7 and V is TRBV6-6; the D gene is possibly TRBD1 (5 bases). CDR3 size: 12 residues. CDR1 and CDR2 (germline): MNHNY, SVGAGI (reference sequence). The V end was cut by 2 bases, the J end by 6 bases, with 8 bases between. The CDR3 DNA sequence: TGTGCCAGCAGTTACGGGGCTGCCGAGCAGTACTTC. Protein sequence: CASSYGAAEQYF.

This clonotype has just a few counts. A much larger clone lies one base from this, so it may be a read error. J is TRBJ1-1 and V is TRBV29-1; the D gene is possibly TRBD1 (5 bases). V dropped 4 bases and J dropped 3 bases, with 12 bases sitting between them. The CDR3 is made up of 13 amino acids. Germline values: CDR1 SQVTM, CDR2 ANQGSEA. CDR3 sequence: CSVGEGDDTEAFF. CDR3 coding DNA: TGCAGCGTTGGGGAAGGGGACGACACTGAAGCTTTCTTT.

There are a few counts of this clonotype. The genes are TRBV5-4 and TRBJ2-2; no clear D gene. The CDR3 contains 17 residues. Between the trimmed V and J ends, which lost 4 bases and 5 bases, there was a span of 21 bases. Germline V lookup: CDR1 SGHNT, CDR2 YYREEE (reference sequence). The CDR3 is CASSPIPGRTLTGELFF. For the CDR3, the DNA is TGTGCCAGCAGCCCCATACCGGGCAGGACCCTTACCGGGGAGCTGTTTTTT.

There are many counts of this clonotype. This chain joins TRBV10-1 and TRBJ2-7; 7 nucleotides line up with TRBD1. Germline CDR1 WNHNN, CDR2 SYGVQD (reference sequence). The CDR3 length is 12 residues. The J segment lost 6 bases and the V segment lost 5 bases, leaving 4 bases of the junction unmatched. The CDR3 nucleotides are TGCGCCAGCAGTCTCGACAGGGTCGAGCAGTACTTC. This translates into CASSLDRVEQYF.

Notes on this clonotype: This may be a read error, as it is one base from a much larger clone. This sequence joins TRBV7-9 and TRBJ2-6; 7 nucleotides align to TRBD1. The CDR3 has 16 residues. Germline CDR1 SEHNR, CDR2 FQNEAQ (reference sequence). Here the CDR3 reads CASSLPTGAGANVMTF. In DNA, the CDR3 is TGTGCCAGCAGCCTACCTACAGGGGCTGGGGCCAACGTCATGACTTTC.

In regard to this clonotype: The junction differs from germline at one of its ends, possibly a read error. V is TRBV5-1 and J is TRBJ2-3; D gene unclear. The germline V gene has CDR1 SGHRS and CDR2 YFSETQ. The CDR3 covers 12 residues. The CDR3 coding sequence is TGCACCAGCAGCCTGACCACAGATACGCAGTATTTT. Encoded protein: CTSSLTTDTQYF.

In regard to this clonotype: The junction departs from germline at one end; a sequencing error may be responsible. CDR3: CSALNRLQLSIDTQYF. The CDR3 coding sequence is TGCAGTGCTTTAAATAGACTGCAACTGAGCATAGATACGCAGTATTTT. The chain carries TRBV20-1 and TRBJ2-3; D is ambiguous. The V gene's germline CDR1 is DFQATT and CDR2 SNEGSKA (reference sequence). The CDR3 loop spans 16 amino acids.

This clonotype was observed a handful of times. This chain connects TRBV11-2 to TRBJ2-7; 10 bases line up with TRBD2. Germline V CDR1 and CDR2: SGHAT, FQNNGV. This CDR3 comprises 15 residues. V lost 0 bases and J lost 12; bases outside the gene matches: 11. The DNA for the CDR3 is TGTGCCAGCAGCTTAGATTTAGCGGGGGGCTCCGGTCGGTACTTC. It is translated as CASSLDLAGGSGRYF.

V is TRBV29-1 and J is TRBJ2-3; D uncertain. The CDR3 runs to 13 residues. Germline assignment: CDR1 SQVTM and CDR2 ANQGSEA. V lost 3 bases and J 5 bases, leaving 12 bases between the germline ends. CDR3 DNA: TGCAGCGTTGAGGCCACCTACATAGATACGCAGTATTTT. Translated, it gives CSVEATYIDTQYF.

Details on this clonotype: It may be a read error: a sequence one base away is much more abundant. The chain carries TRBV6-5 and TRBJ2-7, with D uncertain. The CDR3 loop spans 14 amino acids. Germline CDR1 MNHEY, CDR2 SVGAGI. CDR3 region: CAGSQDVNSYEQYF. CDR3 in DNA: TGTGCCGGCAGTCAAGACGTGAACTCCTACGAGCAGTACTTC.

Regarding this clonotype: This sequence may be a read error, since a much larger clone differs from it by one base. The V gene is TRBV5-4, the J gene TRBJ2-7; D is possibly TRBD2 (5 bases). The V gene lost 0 bases and the J gene lost 12 bases, with 19 bases spanning the gap. There are 14 residues in the CDR3. Germline V gene sequence: CDR1 SGHNT, CDR2 YYREEE (reference sequence). CDR3 bases: TGTGCCAGCAGCTTGGACGGGGTGGGGTGGAAGCTGTACTTC. It codes for CASSLDGVGWKLYF. The whole variable domain, remainder taken from reference TRBV5-4 and TRBJ2-7, is ETGVTQSPTHLIKTRGQQVTLRCSSQSGHNTVSWYQQALGQGPQFIFQYYREEENGRGNFPPRFSGLQFPNYSSELNVNALELDDSALYLCASSLDGVGWKLYFGPGTRLTVT.

In regard to this clonotype: A much larger clone differs from this one at a single base, so this may be a read error. This chain joins TRBV12-3 or TRBV12-4 and TRBJ1-1, with 7 bases fitting TRBD1. The length of the CDR3 is 14 residues. The trim removed 5 bases at V and 7 bases at J, leaving 10 bases unmatched. CDR3 coding DNA: TGTGCCAGCAGTCCCCGGGACAGCCGGAGTGAAGCTTTCTTT. Translation gives CASSPRDSRSEAFF.

A word on this clonotype: A much bigger clone sits one base away, suggesting this may be a read error. The chain is built from TRBV6-1 and TRBJ2-3, with D hard to call. Germline V gene lookup returns CDR1 MNHNS and CDR2 SASEGT. The V and J ends lost 8 bases and 0 bases respectively, with 12 bases between them. This CDR3 has 14 amino acids. The CDR3 nucleotides read TGTGCCAGCGAGGCGGACCCGAGCACAGATACGCAGTATTTT. Its translation: CASEADPSTDTQYF.

This clonotype was picked up many times. The chain couples TRBV6-5 to TRBJ2-3; D is undetermined. CDR1 is MNHEY and CDR2 is SVGAGI in the germline V gene. Trimming shortened V by 0 bases and J by 2 bases, and 9 bases separated the two germline ends. This CDR3 comprises 15 residues. This CDR3 is CASSYSTRPTDTQYF. The CDR3 nucleotides are TGTGCCAGCAGTTACTCGACCCGCCCCACAGATACGCAGTATTTT.

To note about this clonotype: A read error is possible here, since a much larger clone lies one base away. The chain uses TRBV30 and TRBJ2-1; D not certain. Germline V gene sequence: CDR1 GTSNPN, CDR2 SVGIG (reference sequence). This CDR3 is built from 8 residues. CDR3 amino acids: CVWNEQFF. CDR3 DNA sequence: TGTGTCTGGAATGAGCAGTTCTTC. Filled out from reference TRBV30 and TRBJ2-1, the complete variable domain reads SQTIHQWPATLVQPVGSPLSLECTVEGTSNPNLYWYRQAAGRGLQLLFYSVGIGQISSEVPQNLSASRPQDRQFILSSKKLLLSDSGFYLCVWNEQFFGPGTRLTVL.

Details on this clonotype: The junction does not match germline at one end; this may be a read error. The chain links TRBV30 to TRBJ1-4; perhaps TRBD1 as D (6 bases). CDR3 length equals 13 residues. Per germline, CDR1 GTSNPN and CDR2 SVGIG (reference sequence). This CDR3 reads CAWTTGTNENLFF. The DNA for the CDR3 is TGTGCCTGGACCACAGGGACTAATGAAAATCTGTTTTTT.

CDR3 residues: CASSPSGGGHETQYF. The CDR3 DNA follows: TGTGCCAGCAGTCCGTCCGGGGGGGGGCATGAGACCCAGTACTTC. The chain carries TRBV6-4 and TRBJ2-5; 8 bases fit TRBD2. The V segment lost 5 bases and the J segment 5 bases; nucleotides outside the gene matches: 10. The germline CDR1 and CDR2 sequences are MRHNA and SNTAGT. This CDR3 is built from 15 residues.

A word on this clonotype: A read error may be the cause here, since a much bigger clone is one base away. This chain uses TRBV12-3 or TRBV12-4 with TRBJ2-1; perhaps TRBD1 as D (6 bases). This CDR3 has 12 amino acids. The chain's CDR3 is CAISLNRDEQFF. CDR3 DNA sequence: TGTGCCATCAGTTTAAACAGGGATGAGCAGTTCTTC.

The rearrangement links TRBV5-5 to TRBJ2-1; 9 bases align to TRBD1. The CDR3 totals 15 residues. CDR1 is SGHKS and CDR2 is YYEKEE in the germline V gene (reference sequence). J lost 7 bases, V lost 4 bases, and 9 bases had no gene match. DNA for the CDR3: TGTGCCAGCAGCCGCGCAAGACAGGGGGATAATGAGCAGTTCTTC. Translating it yields CASSRARQGDNEQFF.

Concerning this clonotype: This may arise from a read error, as a much more abundant clone is one base away. CDR3 sequence reads: CAIIGRGDEQFF. In DNA form, the CDR3 reads TGTGCCATCATCGGGAGGGGCGATGAGCAGTTCTTC. The V call is TRBV10-3, the J call TRBJ2-1; 8 bases align to TRBD2. CDR3 length equals 12 residues. CDR1 and CDR2 (germline): ENHRY, SYGVKD. V dropped 7 bases and J dropped 8; count of bases not matched to a gene: 4.

On this clonotype: One junction end disagrees with the germline gene, perhaps due to a read error. This chain links TRBV12-3 or TRBV12-4 with TRBJ2-5, with TRBD2 identical over 13 bases. CDR3 size: 16 residues. This CDR3 is CANRRGLAGRKEAQYF. For the CDR3, the DNA is TGTGCCAACAGAAGGGGACTAGCGGGAAGAAAAGAGGCCCAGTACTTC.

Only one count was recorded for this clonotype. Lacking the conserved final phenylalanine or tryptophan, this CDR3 likely reflects a read error. This rearrangement joins TRBV29-1 to TRBJ2-5; D remains ambiguous. Germline values: CDR1 SQVTM, CDR2 ANQGSEA. Trimming stripped 0 bases from V and 0 bases from J, with 14 bases between. The CDR3 runs to 16 residues. The CDR3 sequence is CSVEDASWYHQETQYS. For the CDR3, the DNA is TGCAGCGTTGAAGATGCGTCCTGGTACCACCAAGAGACCCAGTACTCC.

Details on this clonotype: A much bigger clone sits one base away, suggesting this may be a read error. The CDR3 reads CSAKVPIEAFF. The CDR3 nucleotides read TGCAGTGCTAAAGTCCCCATTGAAGCTTTCTTT. The chain combines TRBV20-1 with TRBJ1-1; D is uncertain. CDR3 length: 11 residues. CDR1 is DFQATT and CDR2 is SNEGSKA in the germline V gene (reference sequence). V lost 4 bases to trimming and J lost 7 bases, with 10 bases between them.

With regard to this clonotype: A much bigger clone sits one base away, suggesting this may be a read error. The CDR3 bases are TGTGTCAGTACCCGCGGCCCTACGGGGACTAGCACAGATACGCAGTATTTT. This translates into CVSTRGPTGTSTDTQYF. The rearrangement links TRBV6-1 to TRBJ2-3, with D possibly matching TRBD2 (6 bases). From germline, CDR1 is MNHNS and CDR2 SASEGT. The CDR3 is 17 amino acids.

Concerning this clonotype itself: At one end, the junction sequence differs from germline, possibly due to a read error. The chain uses TRBV6-2 or TRBV6-3 and TRBJ2-5; weak D call: TRBD2 (6 bases). From germline, CDR1 is MNHEY and CDR2 SVGEGT. The CDR3 contains 14 residues. CDR3 residues: CASSWSGSRETHYF. The CDR3 nucleotides read TGTGCCAGCAGTTGGTCCGGGAGTCGAGAAACCCACTACTTC.

A note on this clonotype: One junction end disagrees with the germline gene, perhaps due to a read error. This chain joins TRBV11-2 and TRBJ1-1, with 7 bases matching TRBD1. Germline V gene sequence: CDR1 SGHAT, CDR2 FQNNGV. This CDR3 contains 13 residues. CDR3 DNA sequence: TGTGCTAGCAGCTTCGGACAGGACACTGAAGCTTTCTTT. It is translated as CASSFGQDTEAFF. Using reference TRBV11-2 and TRBJ1-1 for the parts outside the CDR3, the full variable domain is EAGVAQSPRYKIIEKRQSVAFWCNPISGHATLYWYQQILGQGPKLLIQFQNNGVVDDSQLPKDRFSAERLKGVDSTLKIQPAKLEDSAVYLCASSFGQDTEAFFGQGTRLTVV.

About this clonotype itself: One end of the junction does not line up with germline, which may come from a read error. This chain uses TRBV11-2 with TRBJ2-3; unclear D gene. This CDR3 is 15 amino acids long. The V gene's germline CDR1 is SGHAT and CDR2 FQNNGV. CDR3 residues: CVSSLVGMNTDTQYF. In DNA form, the CDR3 reads TGTGTCAGCAGCTTAGTGGGAATGAACACAGATACGCAGTATTTT.

For this clonotype: A much larger clone sits a single nucleotide away, making a read error possible. The V call is TRBV12-3 or TRBV12-4, the J call TRBJ2-6, with a tentative D call TRBD1 (6 bases). The CDR3 is 15 amino acids. CDR3 bases: TGTGCCAGCAGTCCACAGGGTCCTGGGGCCAAGGTCCTGACTTTC. It specifies CASSPQGPGAKVLTF.

The CDR3 sequence: CASSLNRISGNTIYF. CDR3 bases: TGTGCCAGCAGCTTAAATCGGATCTCTGGAAACACCATATATTTT. The rearrangement links TRBV7-8 to TRBJ1-3; no definite D call. There are 15 residues in the CDR3. CDR1 is SGHVS, CDR2 FQNEAQ, per germline. The V gene lost 2 bases and the J gene lost 0 bases, with 8 bases spanning the gap.